This is a list of T cell receptor delta chains from one sample in a study of gamma-delta chains in newborns, infants, children. TCRdb re-called clones from the reads using CATT. In the table there are some 5,700 delta-chain clones, around 1.9% of which are singletons. Specimen: blood. These receptors originate from a child who was a newborn, infant or young child, either healthy, febrile or measles-vaccinated (not recorded which). Both conserved end residues are part of each CDR3. The D gene is left open where the match is weak. Clone size is given for some rows only: seen once, a few or many times, or a class if the clone is expanded.

CDR3 DNA: TGTGCCTCCCTACCTCTACCGTACTGGGGGATACGCGTATCCGGTCTCGATAAACTCATCTTT
CDR3 protein: CASLPLPYWGIRVSGLDKLIF
D gene: TRDD3
V gene: TRDV3
clone size: medium-sized
J gene: TRDJ1

CDR3 DNA: TGTGCCTGTGAGCTACTGGGGGCTACAGCACAACTCTTCTTT
CDR3 protein: CACELLGATAQLFF
D gene: TRDD3
V gene: TRDV2
clone size: few
J gene: TRDJ2

CDR3 DNA: TGTGCCTGTGACACCTGGGGGTTGAGCTCCTGGGACACCCGACAGATGTTTTTC
CDR3 protein: CACDTWGLSSWDTRQMFF
D gene: NA
V gene: TRDV2
clone size: medium-sized
J gene: TRDJ3

CDR3 DNA: TGTGCCTGTGACCCAATACTGGGGGATTCCACCTGGGACACCCGACAGATGTTTTTC
CDR3 protein: CACDPILGDSTWDTRQMFF
D gene: TRDD3
V gene: TRDV2
clone size: NA
J gene: TRDJ3

CDR3 DNA: TGTGCCTGTGACCCGGCCTGGGGGAACAGCTCCTGGGGCACCCGACAGATGTTTTTC
CDR3 protein: CACDPAWGNSSWGTRQMFF
D gene: TRDD3
V gene: TRDV2
clone size: few
J gene: TRDJ3

CDR3 DNA: TGTGCCTGTGACTCCGTACTGGGATGGGCACAACTCTTCTTT
CDR3 protein: CACDSVLGWAQLFF
D gene: NA
V gene: TRDV2
clone size: large
J gene: TRDJ2

CDR3 DNA: TGTGCCTGTGACACCGTGGTGGGCTGGGACACCCGACAGATGTTTTTC
CDR3 protein: CACDTVVGWDTRQMFF
D gene: NA
V gene: TRDV2
clone size: medium-sized
J gene: TRDJ3

CDR3 DNA: TGTGCCTGTGACCCCGCCTGGGACACCCGACAGATGTTTTTC
CDR3 protein: CACDPAWDTRQMFF
D gene: NA
V gene: TRDV2
clone size: medium-sized
J gene: TRDJ3

CDR3 DNA: TGTGCCTGTGACACTTTTACAAGCTCCTGGGACACCCGACAGATGTTTTTC
CDR3 protein: CACDTFTSSWDTRQMFF
D gene: NA
V gene: TRDV2
clone size: medium-sized
J gene: TRDJ3

CDR3 DNA: TGTGCCTGTGACCCGCTGGGGGACTCCCGCTCCTGGGACACCCGACAGATGTTTTTC
CDR3 protein: CACDPLGDSRSWDTRQMFF
D gene: TRDD3
V gene: TRDV2
clone size: NA
J gene: TRDJ3

CDR3 DNA: TGTGCCTGTGACAGAGCCTCGGGGGGGGATACGCCCTCCTGGGACACCCGACAGATGTTTTTC
CDR3 protein: CACDRASGGDTPSWDTRQMFF
D gene: TRDD3
V gene: TRDV2
clone size: medium-sized
J gene: TRDJ3

CDR3 DNA: TGTGCCTGTGACACGGGCTTCTACGAGAAGGGACCACACAGCTCCTGGGACACCCGGCAGATGTTTTTC
CDR3 protein: CACDTGFYEKGPHSSWDTRQMFF
D gene: NA
V gene: TRDV2
clone size: once
J gene: TRDJ3

CDR3 DNA: TGTGCCTGTGACACTCTGGGGGATAGCTCCTGGGACACCCGACAGATGTTTTTC
CDR3 protein: CACDTLGDSSWDTRQMFF
D gene: TRDD3
V gene: TRDV2
clone size: medium-sized
J gene: TRDJ3

CDR3 DNA: TGTGCCTGTGACAAAAAGTACTGGGGGCCGGACCGCTCCTGGGACACCCGACAGATGTTTTTC
CDR3 protein: CACDKKYWGPDRSWDTRQMFF
D gene: TRDD3
V gene: TRDV2
clone size: medium-sized
J gene: TRDJ3

CDR3 DNA: TGTGCCTGTGACACCGTCTGGGGGGCCGAGACGACCGCACAACTCTTCTTT
CDR3 protein: CACDTVWGAETTAQLFF
D gene: TRDD3
V gene: TRDV2
clone size: few
J gene: TRDJ2

CDR3 DNA: TGTGCCTGTGACACCGTACTCGCCGCCAGCTCCTGGGACACCCGACAGATGTTTTTC
CDR3 protein: CACDTVLAASSWDTRQMFF
D gene: NA
V gene: TRDV2
clone size: medium-sized
J gene: TRDJ3

CDR3 DNA: TGTGCCTGTGACACCTACTGGGGGGATAGCGTATCCTGGGACACCCGACAGATGTTTTTC
CDR3 protein: CACDTYWGDSVSWDTRQMFF
D gene: TRDD3
V gene: TRDV2
clone size: medium-sized
J gene: TRDJ3